The 16 T cell receptor beta chains reported below all come from one sample, sequenced in a study of cytomegalovirus exposure and HLA in healthy donors. Only in-frame clones appear in the TCRdb table, and some are missing; sequencing was by immunoSEQ multiplex PCR. The sample consists of about 120,000 clones, around 86% of them appearing once. Sequencing used PBMCs. The source is a woman aged 18-35 years in good health and CMV-seronegative.

The chain is built from TRBV10-1 and TRBJ1-2, with a weak D call TRBD1 (6 bases). This CDR3 has 17 residues. The V end lost 0 bases, the J end lost 6 bases, and 20 bases lay between the germline ends. CDR1 is WNHNN, CDR2 SYGVQD, per germline (reference sequence). The CDR3 spells CASSESLSGDPTDGYTF. The CDR3 DNA sequence: TGCGCCAGCAGTGAGTCGCTGTCAGGGGACCCCACGGATGGCTACACCTTC.

The CDR3 sequence: CASSWELAGKETQYF. The CDR3 coding sequence is TGTGCCAGCAGCTGGGAACTAGCGGGAAAAGAGACCCAGTACTTC. V gene TRBV7-2 combines with J gene TRBJ2-5, with TRBD2 identical over 10 bases. Germline assignment: CDR1 SGHTA and CDR2 FQGNSA. V gave up 4 bases and J gave up 3 bases; unmatched junction bases: 5. The CDR3 is 15 amino acids.

Concerning this clone: Other DNA variants within this sample encode the same CDR3. This chain uses TRBV28 with TRBJ2-7, with unresolved D. Trimming left V 1 base short and J 1 base short, with 5 bases between. Germline-derived CDR1 and CDR2 are MDHEN and SYDVKM. This CDR3 contains 13 residues. CDR3 DNA: TGTGCCAGCAGTTTATCTCGGTCCTACGAGCAGTACTTC. Translated: CASSLSRSYEQYF.

The chain recombines TRBV23-1 with TRBJ2-4; 8 bases match TRBD1. TRBV23-1 counts as an open reading frame of uncertain function. This CDR3 spans 14 amino acids. V gave up 5 bases and J gave up 3 bases; unmatched junction bases: 3. The CDR3 region has the DNA TGCGCCAGCAGTACAGGACAGGGCAAAAACATTCAGTACTTC. It specifies CASSTGQGKNIQYF.

The chain joins TRBV19 to TRBJ2-1; D is possibly TRBD1 (6 bases). The length of the CDR3 is 15 residues. V gave up 5 bases and J gave up 2 bases, with 13 bases separating them. Germline V gene data show CDR1 as LNHDA and CDR2 as SQIVND (reference sequence). CDR3 DNA sequence: TGTGCCAGTAGTGGCTACCGGACAGCCTACAATGAGCAGTTCTTC. Its protein product is CASSGYRTAYNEQFF.

This chain connects TRBV15 to TRBJ1-6; perhaps TRBD1 as D (6 bases). Germline V gene lookup returns CDR1 LNHNV and CDR2 YYDKDF (reference sequence). The CDR3 runs to 15 residues. Between the trimmed V and J ends, which lost 2 bases and 14 bases, there was a span of 19 bases. The CDR3 sequence: CATSRTPDSPEALHF. Here the CDR3 DNA reads TGTGCCACCAGCAGAACGCCGGACAGTCCCGAGGCCCTCCACTTT.

This chain joins TRBV6-5 and TRBJ1-4; TRBD1 matches at 8 bases. The CDR3 is 14 amino acids. V lost 5 bases to trimming and J lost 3 bases; unmatched junction nucleotides: 2. Germline V CDR1 and CDR2: MNHEY, SVGAGI. The CDR3 sequence is CASSAGGPNEKLFF. The CDR3 DNA reads as TGTGCCAGCAGTGCAGGGGGCCCTAATGAAAAACTGTTTTTT.

The V and J genes are TRBV30 and TRBJ1-5; TRBD1 aligns across 11 bases. The length of the CDR3 is 14 residues. Germline CDR1 GTSNPN, CDR2 SVGIG (reference sequence). V lost 3 bases, J lost 7 bases, and 5 bases stayed unmatched. In nucleotides, the CDR3 is TGTGCCTGGAGCCGAGGGACAGGGGGACAGCCCCAGCATTTT. Protein sequence: CAWSRGTGGQPQHF. Full variable domain (rest looked up from reference TRBV30 and TRBJ1-5): SQTIHQWPATLVQPVGSPLSLECTVEGTSNPNLYWYRQAAGRGLQLLFYSVGIGQISSEVPQNLSASRPQDRQFILSSKKLLLSDSGFYLCAWSRGTGGQPQHFGDGTRLSIL.

This clone showed up just a few times. This sample also contains other DNA sequences that code for the same CDR3. V and J are TRBV30 and TRBJ1-1; D is possibly TRBD1 (5 bases). This CDR3 is built from 13 residues. Germline V lookup: CDR1 GTSNPN, CDR2 SVGIG (reference sequence). V was shortened by 0 bases and J by 1 base, with 6 bases between the two germline ends. The CDR3 coding sequence is TGTGCCTGGAGTGTGGGGGGGAACACTGAAGCTTTCTTT. Its protein is CAWSVGGNTEAFF.

This clone is a singleton in its sample. The chain is built from TRBV29-1 and TRBJ1-1; D is undetermined. This CDR3 comprises 15 residues. Trimming left V 7 bases short and J 2 bases short, with 20 bases between. The germline V gene encodes CDR1 SQVTM and CDR2 ANQGSEA. The CDR3 DNA is TGCAGCGCCTGTAGGTTGTGGGCTCGAAACACTGAAGCTTTCTTT. It specifies CSACRLWARNTEAFF.

The chain joins TRBV28 to TRBJ2-2; TRBD2 might be the D (6 bases). CDR1 MDHEN and CDR2 SYDVKM come from the germline V gene. The CDR3 runs to 15 residues. The V end was cut by 7 bases, the J end by 4 bases, with 16 bases between. Here the CDR3 DNA reads TGTGCCAGCAAGGAGGGGCGGTCGACCACCGGGGAGCTGTTTTTT. It is translated as CASKEGRSTTGELFF.

This CDR3 is CASSLSGALAEGSYYEQYF. CDR3 DNA: TGCGCCAGCAGCCTGTCAGGGGCCCTAGCGGAGGGATCTTACTACGAGCAGTACTTC. The chain joins TRBV5-1 to TRBJ2-7; maybe TRBD2 (7 bases). Germline V gene lookup returns CDR1 SGHRS and CDR2 YFSETQ. This CDR3 contains 19 residues. Trimming shortened V by 4 bases and J by 3 bases, and 29 bases separated the two germline ends.

J is TRBJ2-5 and V is TRBV15; maybe TRBD1 (5 bases). Per the germline V gene, CDR1 is LNHNV and CDR2 is YYDKDF (reference sequence). This CDR3 is built from 13 residues. The V end was cut by 1 base, the J end by 9 bases, with 12 bases between. CDR3 nucleotide sequence: TGTGCCACCAGCAGAGTAGACAAAGGGGCCCAGTACTTC. Protein: CATSRVDKGAQYF.

The chain has TRBV19 and TRBJ1-1; D might be TRBD1 (5 bases). Germline V CDR1 and CDR2: LNHDA, SQIVND (reference sequence). This CDR3 comprises 11 residues. Trimming took off 8 bases at V and 1 base at J, with 5 bases between the two ends. The CDR3 region is CASGQNTEAFF. Written as DNA, the CDR3 is TGTGCCAGTGGACAGAACACTGAAGCTTTCTTT.

The V gene is TRBV7-9, the J gene TRBJ2-1; D call uncertain. This CDR3 has 13 residues. V shed 6 bases and J shed 0 bases, with 6 bases lying between them. Germline lookup yields CDR1 SEHNR and CDR2 FQNEAQ (reference sequence). The CDR3 DNA follows: TGTGCCAGCAGTCCCAGCTCCTACAATGAGCAGTTCTTC. The encoded protein is CASSPSSYNEQFF.

Only one count was recorded for this clone. The rearrangement joins TRBV11-3 to TRBJ2-1; maybe TRBD2 (5 bases). V was clipped by 5 bases and J by 6 bases, with 11 bases between them. From germline, CDR1 is SGHNT and CDR2 YENEEA. The CDR3 contains 13 residues. CDR3: CASSLLVSNEQFF. CDR3 nucleotide sequence: TGTGCCAGCAGCCTACTAGTATCCAATGAGCAGTTCTTC.